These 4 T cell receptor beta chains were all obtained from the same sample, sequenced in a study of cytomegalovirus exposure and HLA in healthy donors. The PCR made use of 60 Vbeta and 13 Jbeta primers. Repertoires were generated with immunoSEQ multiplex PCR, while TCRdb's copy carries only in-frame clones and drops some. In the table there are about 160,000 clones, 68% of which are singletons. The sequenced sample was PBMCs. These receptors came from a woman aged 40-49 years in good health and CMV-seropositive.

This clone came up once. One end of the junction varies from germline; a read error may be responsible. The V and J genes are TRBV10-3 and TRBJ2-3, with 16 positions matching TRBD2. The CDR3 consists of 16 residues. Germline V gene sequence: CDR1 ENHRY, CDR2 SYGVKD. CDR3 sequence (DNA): TGTGCCATCAGGGGGACTAGCGGGAGGGCAACAGATACGCGGTATTTT. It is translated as CAIRGTSGRATDTRYF.

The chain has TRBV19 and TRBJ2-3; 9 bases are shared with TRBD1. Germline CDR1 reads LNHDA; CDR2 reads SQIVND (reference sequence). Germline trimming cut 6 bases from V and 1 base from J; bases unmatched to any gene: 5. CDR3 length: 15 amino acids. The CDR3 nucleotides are TGTGCCAGTAGGCGCTGGGACAGGGGCACAGATACGCAGTATTTT. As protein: CASRRWDRGTDTQYF.

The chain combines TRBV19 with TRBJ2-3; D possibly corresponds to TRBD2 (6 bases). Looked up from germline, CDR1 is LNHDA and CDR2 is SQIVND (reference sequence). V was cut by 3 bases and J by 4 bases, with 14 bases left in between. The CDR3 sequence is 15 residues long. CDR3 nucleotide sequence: TGTGCCAGTAGTATTGGGGGGTTGACCGCAGATACGCAGTATTTT. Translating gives CASSIGGLTADTQYF. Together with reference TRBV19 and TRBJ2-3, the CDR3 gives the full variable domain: DGGITQSPKYLFRKEGQNVTLSCEQNLNHDAMYWYRQDPGQGLRLIYYSQIVNDFQKGDIAEGYSVSREKKESFPLTVTSAQKNPTAFYLCASSIGGLTADTQYFGPGTRLTVL.

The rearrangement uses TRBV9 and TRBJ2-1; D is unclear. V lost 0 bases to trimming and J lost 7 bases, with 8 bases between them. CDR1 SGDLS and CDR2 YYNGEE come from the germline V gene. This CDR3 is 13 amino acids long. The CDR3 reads CASSVVAGNEQFF. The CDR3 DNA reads TGTGCCAGCAGCGTAGTAGCCGGTAATGAGCAGTTCTTC.